The clone carrying this T cell receptor (beta chain) was seen more than once but under ten times. The data were obtained in a study of molecular identifiers for immune sequencing clone quantification. V lost 0 bases to trimming and J lost 3 bases; unmatched junction nucleotides: 5. CDR1 is SGHDT, CDR2 YYEEEE, per germline. This CDR3 has 17 residues. TCRdb independently ran MiXCR on the PCR reads; one entry per CDR3 protein. The sample has about 630,000 distinct CDR3 sequences; roughly 23% are singletons. The receptor's source is a human donor in good health. Some libraries in this study had Jurkat cell RNA spiked in. V is TRBV5-6 and J is TRBJ2-7, with 14 bases aligning to TRBD2. The sequenced sample consisted of naive CD8+ T cells from blood, with Jurkat cell RNA spiked in. The sample's subset: FACS-sorted CD8+CD4-CCR7+CD45RA+ naive T cells. The CDR3 protein is CASSLDRTSGGFYEQYF. CDR3 bases: TGTGCCAGCAGCTTGGATCGGACTAGCGGGGGGTTCTACGAGCAGTACTTC.